This T cell receptor beta chain was obtained from a study of cytomegalovirus exposure and HLA in healthy donors. About this clone itself: The antigen is not known.

General study points: DRB1 showed the most TCR associations and HLA-C the fewest in a later analysis, as rates varied by HLA locus.

V lost 2 bases, J lost 4 bases, and 1 base stayed unmatched. There are 13 residues in the CDR3. Germline V gene sequence: CDR1 SGHVS, CDR2 FNYEAQ. The PCR was carried out with 60 Vbeta primers and 13 Jbeta primers. The authors' processing: Unique TCR beta chains numbered around 80 million in a later analysis, with around 10 million shared. Using immunoSEQ multiplex PCR, the repertoire was profiled, and TCRdb retains in-frame clones only, with some absent. That table gives V, J and clone size, and the DNA gave D and trimming. Altogether around 170,000 clones are present, around 78% being singletons, with the ten largest covering about 2.9%.

The J gene is TRBJ2-5, the V gene TRBV7-6, with 7 bases aligning to TRBD1. The clonotype was recovered from a woman between 45 and 60 years old in good health and CMV-seropositive. Source material: PBMCs. The CDR3 sequence: CASSLRGRETQYF. The CDR3 nucleotides read TGTGCCAGCAGCTTAAGGGGGCGAGAGACCCAGTACTTC.